This T cell receptor beta chain was obtained from a study of Ad26.COV2.S vaccination and SARS-CoV-2 variants. The sample's treatment: around 19 received Ad26.COV2.S at low or high dose, single or two shots; about 5 received placebo; per-sample allocation not given. Sampling was done on day 63 after the first vaccine or placebo injection. Expressing Wuhan-strain SARS-CoV-2 spike, an Ad26 vector served as the vaccine. The CDR3 is 14 residues long. Germline lookup yields CDR1 SEHNR and CDR2 FQNEAQ (reference sequence). V was pared by 4 bases and J by 6 bases, with 15 bases between. TCRdb keeps only in-frame clones here, not all; method: immunoSEQ multiplex PCR. The data show a few hundred thousand clones, with around nine tenths seen just once and approximately 4% held by the top ten.

This specimen was peripheral blood, taken in a trial of Ad26.COV2.S vaccine versus placebo. This TCR derives from a person between 18 and 59 years old who received the Ad26.COV2.S COVID-19 vaccine or a placebo. This chain joins TRBV7-9 and TRBJ1-2; tentatively, D is TRBD1 (6 bases). The DNA of the CDR3 is TGTGCCAGCAGCTCGCCGCCTACAGGGAATGGCTACACCTTC. It is translated as CASSSPPTGNGYTF.